This entry lists 25 T cell receptor beta chains sequenced from one sample in a study of T cell changes during pregnancy in multiple sclerosis. TCRdb's copy holds only in-frame clones and misses some; the assay was immunoSEQ multiplex PCR. Among 61,000 or so clones listed, around 93% were seen once. This material consisted of CD4+ T cells from peripheral blood mononuclear cells, taken before pregnancy. The receptor set was obtained from a female donor with multiple sclerosis, enrolled in a pregnancy study.

V is TRBV5-1 and J is TRBJ2-5; TRBD1 is a possible D gene (6 bases). TRBJ2-7 explains the end of the DNA better; the J call may be wrong. From germline, CDR1 is SGHRS and CDR2 YFSETQ. The CDR3 contains 16 residues. CDR3 in amino acids: CASSLGLQDSGYEQYF. In DNA, the CDR3 is TGCGCCAGCAGCTTGGGTCTTCAGGACAGTGGTTACGAGCAGTACTTC.

The V and J genes are TRBV5-4 and TRBJ2-3; TRBD1 matches 10 bases. V lost 4 bases, J lost 6 bases, and 11 bases stayed unmatched. The V gene's germline CDR1 is SGHNT and CDR2 YYREEE (reference sequence). The CDR3 is made up of 16 amino acids. The CDR3 DNA is TGTGCCAGCAGCCCAAGACAGGGGGCGGGTACCGATACGCAGTATTTT. This sequence encodes CASSPRQGAGTDTQYF.

The V gene is TRBV7-9, the J gene TRBJ2-2; TRBD1 agrees at 8 bases. Germline V gene sequence: CDR1 SEHNR, CDR2 FQNEAQ (reference sequence). The CDR3 is made up of 16 amino acids. V was pared by 5 bases and J by 1 base, with 6 bases of the junction left unmatched. The chain's CDR3 is CASSNRDRWNTGELFF. The CDR3 DNA is TGTGCCAGCAGCAATCGGGACAGGTGGAACACCGGGGAGCTGTTTTTT.

This chain joins TRBV29-1 and TRBJ2-3; D gene ambiguous. The V end lost 7 bases, the J end lost 6 bases, and 8 bases lay between the germline ends. This CDR3 is 10 amino acids long. Germline V gene data show CDR1 as SQVTM and CDR2 as ANQGSEA. CDR3 sequence reads: CSAAVDTQYF. The CDR3 region has the DNA TGCAGCGCGGCGGTGGATACGCAGTATTTT.

This sequence joins TRBV28 and TRBJ1-2; D may be TRBD1 (6 bases). V gave up 5 bases and J gave up 2 bases, with 12 bases separating them. This CDR3 has 14 residues. Germline loops: CDR1 MDHEN, CDR2 SYDVKM. The CDR3 DNA is TGTGCCAGCAGTCCCTGGGGGCAGAACTATGGCTACACCTTC. It is translated as CASSPWGQNYGYTF.

This chain links TRBV5-1 with TRBJ1-1, with 7 nucleotides matching TRBD1. The length of the CDR3 is 15 residues. V was clipped by 4 bases and J by 7 bases; unmatched bases: 13. In germline, CDR1 is SGHRS, CDR2 YFSETQ. CDR3 in amino acids: CASSLEGQGVGEAFF. The CDR3 DNA reads as TGCGCCAGCAGCCTGGAGGGCCAGGGGGTAGGTGAAGCTTTCTTT. Filled out from reference TRBV5-1 and TRBJ1-1, the complete variable domain reads KAGVTQTPRYLIKTRGQQVTLSCSPISGHRSVSWYQQTPGQGLQFLFEYFSETQRNKGNFPGRFSGRQFSNSRSEMNVSTLELGDSALYLCASSLEGQGVGEAFFGQGTRLTVV.

This rearrangement joins TRBV19 to TRBJ2-2; the match to TRBD2 covers 9 bases. Germline V gives CDR1 LNHDA, CDR2 SQIVND (reference sequence). The V and J ends lost 10 bases and 3 bases, in that order; junction bases with no gene match: 9. The CDR3 is made up of 15 amino acids. CDR3 coding DNA: TGTGCCACCGCTAGCGGGATATTATACACCGGGGAGCTGTTTTTT. Translated, it gives CATASGILYTGELFF.

The genes are TRBV15 and TRBJ2-3; 8 nucleotides agree with TRBD2. The V gene end was trimmed by 5 bases and the J gene end by 2 bases; junction bases not matched to a gene: 3. Germline lookup yields CDR1 LNHNV and CDR2 YYDKDF (reference sequence). This CDR3 is 14 amino acids long. The CDR3 region has the DNA TGTGCCACCAGCGTAGCGGGATTCACAGATACGCAGTATTTT. Protein: CATSVAGFTDTQYF.

The rearrangement uses TRBV19 and TRBJ2-2; D remains ambiguous. The CDR3 runs 14 residues. Trimming took 6 bases from V and 4 from J, leaving 12 bases between them. CDR1 is LNHDA and CDR2 is SQIVND in the germline V gene (reference sequence). Here the CDR3 DNA reads TGTGCCAGTAGGCGAGTTCGCCCCACCGGGGAGCTGTTTTTT. Translated, it gives CASRRVRPTGELFF.

The chain uses TRBV4-2 and TRBJ2-7; a weak D match, TRBD1 (5 bases). The CDR3 contains 15 residues. Trimming removed 0 bases at V and 4 bases at J, with 13 bases between. Per germline, CDR1 LGHNA and CDR2 YNFKEQ. The CDR3 region is CASSQDQGTEYEQYF. For the CDR3, the DNA is TGTGCCAGCAGCCAAGACCAGGGTACCGAGTACGAGCAGTACTTC.

This chain joins TRBV10-3 and TRBJ1-1, with a tentative D call TRBD1 (6 bases). Trimming cost V 2 bases and J 5 bases, with 12 bases left between them. The CDR3 contains 14 residues. In germline, CDR1 is ENHRY, CDR2 SYGVKD. The CDR3 DNA follows: TGTGCCATCAGTGAGCTGGGGGCTCGTACTGAAGCTTTCTTT. This codes for CAISELGARTEAFF.

This clone was picked up one time. The chain couples TRBV19 to TRBJ2-7, with 9 bases lining up with TRBD2. CDR3 length: 19 residues. CDR1 is LNHDA, CDR2 SQIVND, per germline (reference sequence). J gave up 4 bases and V 5 bases, and 21 bases lay outside the gene matches. The CDR3 DNA reads as TGTGCCAGTAGTCGCAAGGGGGCGGGAGGGCCCCTCTGGGAGTACGAGCAGTACTTC. It encodes CASSRKGAGGPLWEYEQYF. The full variable domain, rest sourced from reference TRBV19 and TRBJ2-7, is DGGITQSPKYLFRKEGQNVTLSCEQNLNHDAMYWYRQDPGQGLRLIYYSQIVNDFQKGDIAEGYSVSREKKESFPLTVTSAQKNPTAFYLCASSRKGAGGPLWEYEQYFGPGTRLTVT.

CDR3 bases: TGTGCCAGTAGCCCCGGGGGGGGCGTTCGACCGAACACTGAAGCTTTCTTT. Amino acid sequence: CASSPGGGVRPNTEAFF. The chain combines TRBV19 with TRBJ1-1; tentative D call: TRBD1 (6 bases). Trimming took 6 bases from V and 1 from J, leaving 21 bases between them. This CDR3 contains 17 residues. CDR1 LNHDA and CDR2 SQIVND come from the germline V gene (reference sequence).

The rearrangement links TRBV5-4 to TRBJ2-5; TRBD2 matches 10 bases. V gave up 0 bases and J gave up 1 base; unmatched junction bases: 3. The CDR3 extends over 16 amino acids. In germline, CDR1 is SGHNT, CDR2 YYREEE (reference sequence). CDR3 DNA: TGTGCCAGCAGCTTGGGACTAGCGGGCCTCCAAGAGACCCAGTACTTC. Protein sequence: CASSLGLAGLQETQYF.

The rearrangement joins TRBV28 to TRBJ2-1; perhaps TRBD2 as D (5 bases). V gave up 4 bases and J gave up 3 bases, with 16 bases separating them. Germline assignment: CDR1 MDHEN and CDR2 SYDVKM. The CDR3 has 16 residues. The CDR3 is CASSSSDSTIYNEQFF. The CDR3 DNA is TGTGCCAGCAGTTCCTCGGACTCGACCATCTACAATGAGCAGTTCTTC.

This chain uses TRBV2 with TRBJ2-5, with 9 bases that match TRBD2. The V segment lost 4 bases and the J segment 2 bases; nucleotides outside the gene matches: 14. Germline V CDR1 and CDR2: SNHLY, FYNNEI. The CDR3 has 18 amino acids. CDR3 bases: TGTGCCAGCAGTGTAATAGCGGGAGCGGGTGGTGGACAAGAGACCCAGTACTTC. Amino acids: CASSVIAGAGGGQETQYF.

The chain combines TRBV19 with TRBJ2-1; 9 bases map to TRBD1. Losses at the gene ends were 6 bases for V and 1 base for J; bases not matched to a gene: 16. CDR3 size: 19 residues. Germline lookup yields CDR1 LNHDA and CDR2 SQIVND (reference sequence). The CDR3 region has the DNA TGTGCCAGTAGCAAGAGTGGCATCATGACAGGGGGTTCCTACAATGAGCAGTTCTTC. It is translated as CASSKSGIMTGGSYNEQFF.

The V gene is TRBV27, the J gene TRBJ1-2; D is unresolved. Trimming took 4 bases from V and 8 from J, leaving 14 bases between them. The germline V gene encodes CDR1 MNHEY and CDR2 SMNVEV (reference sequence). This CDR3 comprises 13 residues. In nucleotides, the CDR3 is TGTGCCAGCAGTTCCAGAGGTTCCCTCGGCTACACCTTC. Encoded protein: CASSSRGSLGYTF.

The chain couples TRBV7-2 to TRBJ2-2, with TRBD2 matching over 7 bases. Germline V lookup: CDR1 SGHTA, CDR2 FQGNSA. The CDR3 totals 16 residues. The trim removed 5 bases at V and 3 bases at J, leaving 9 bases unmatched. CDR3 loop: CASSRSGGGDTGELFF. For the CDR3, the DNA is TGTGCCAGCAGCCGGAGTGGGGGGGGAGACACCGGGGAGCTGTTTTTT.

The chain joins TRBV7-9 to TRBJ1-3, with D tentatively TRBD1 (6 bases). CDR1 is SEHNR, CDR2 FQNEAQ, per germline (reference sequence). The CDR3 has 12 residues. V shed 3 bases and J shed 16 bases, with 16 bases lying between them. CDR3 residues: CASSLRDTSHYF. CDR3 in DNA: TGTGCCAGCAGCTTGAGGGACACGTCCCACTATTTT.

The chain is built from TRBV6-6 and TRBJ2-7, with D perhaps matching TRBD1 (5 bases). Germline assignment: CDR1 MNHNY and CDR2 SVGAGI (reference sequence). Trimming pared 7 bases from V and 1 base from J, leaving 8 bases between. The CDR3 has 12 residues. The CDR3 nucleotides read TGTGCCAGCAAGGACACATCCTACGAGCAGTACTTC. Translated, it gives CASKDTSYEQYF.

The chain is built from TRBV6-6 and TRBJ2-3; 13 positions match TRBD2. Trimming took 6 bases from V and 4 from J; bases not matched to a gene: 4. CDR1 MNHNY and CDR2 SVGAGI come from the germline V gene (reference sequence). The CDR3 is 15 amino acids. CDR3 sequence reads: CASRTSGRGPDTQYF. The CDR3 region has the DNA TGTGCCAGCAGAACTAGCGGGAGGGGGCCAGATACGCAGTATTTT.

CDR3 coding DNA: TGTGCCAGTAGTAAGGAACAGATATTCAATCAGCCCCAGCATTTT. Encoded protein: CASSKEQIFNQPQHF. The chain is built from TRBV19 and TRBJ1-5, with D unclear. The CDR3 runs to 15 residues. CDR1 and CDR2 (germline): LNHDA, SQIVND (reference sequence). Between the trimmed V and J ends, which lost 4 bases and 3 bases, there was a span of 13 bases.

The J gene is TRBJ2-7, the V gene TRBV28, with D maybe TRBD1 (5 bases). Between the trimmed V and J ends, which lost 5 bases and 2 bases, there was a span of 19 bases. CDR1 and CDR2 from the germline V gene are MDHEN and SYDVKM. There are 16 residues in the CDR3. Here the CDR3 reads CASSPPRFRGTYEQYF. For the CDR3, the DNA is TGTGCCAGCAGTCCCCCCCGGTTTAGGGGAACCTACGAGCAGTACTTC.

This clone occurred once. CDR3 amino acids: CASRPTLPGNEQFF. The CDR3 DNA sequence: TGTGCCAGCAGACCGACCTTACCAGGCAATGAGCAGTTCTTC. The V gene is TRBV6-5, the J gene TRBJ2-1; D unresolved. Germline-derived CDR1 and CDR2 are MNHEY and SVGAGI. V was clipped by 6 bases and J by 6 bases, with 15 bases between them. The CDR3 is made up of 14 amino acids.